This T cell receptor beta chain came from a study of a mutant IDH1 vaccine in newly diagnosed glioma. Study as a whole: Treated patients had a mean age of roughly 44 years and a sex split that was approximately 62% male and 37.5% female.

The germline gives CDR1 ENHRY, CDR2 SYGVKD. Trimming cost V 7 bases and J 4 bases, with 12 bases left between them. The CDR3 totals 13 residues. TCRdb's table, derived via immunoSEQ multiplex PCR, lists solely in-frame clones and lacks some. This table has about 58,000 clones, about 86% appearing once. Study-wide points: It seemed that pseudoprogression was not linked to changes in the top peripheral T cell clonotypes.

About this clone: What it binds is not known.

Time point given: week 5, during vaccination. The content of each vaccine dose was 300 ug of mutant IDH1 20-mer peptide, and topical imiquimod accompanied it. The input for sequencing was PBMCs, taken from a glioma patient whose treatment included an IDH1 peptide vaccine. V usage is TRBV10-3 and J usage is TRBJ2-3, with D perhaps TRBD2 (6 bases). The TCR comes from a woman between 50 and 59 years old with glioma. The CDR3 reads CAINRDFSDTQYF. DNA for the CDR3: TGTGCCATCAACCGGGACTTCTCAGATACGCAGTATTTT.